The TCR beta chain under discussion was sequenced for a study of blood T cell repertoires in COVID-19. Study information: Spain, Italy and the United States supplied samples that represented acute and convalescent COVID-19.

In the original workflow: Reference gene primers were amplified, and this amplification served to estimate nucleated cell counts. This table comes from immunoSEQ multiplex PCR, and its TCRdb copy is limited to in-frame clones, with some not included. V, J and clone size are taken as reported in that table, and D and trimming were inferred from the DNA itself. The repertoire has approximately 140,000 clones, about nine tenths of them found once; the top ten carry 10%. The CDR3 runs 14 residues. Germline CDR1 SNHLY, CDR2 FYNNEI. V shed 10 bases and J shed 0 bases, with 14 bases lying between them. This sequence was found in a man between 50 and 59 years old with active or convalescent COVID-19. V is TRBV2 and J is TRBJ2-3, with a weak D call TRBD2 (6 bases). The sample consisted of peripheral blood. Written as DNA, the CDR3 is TGTGCCACCCCCAGCCTAGCGAGCACAGATACGCAGTATTTT. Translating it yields CATPSLASTDTQYF.